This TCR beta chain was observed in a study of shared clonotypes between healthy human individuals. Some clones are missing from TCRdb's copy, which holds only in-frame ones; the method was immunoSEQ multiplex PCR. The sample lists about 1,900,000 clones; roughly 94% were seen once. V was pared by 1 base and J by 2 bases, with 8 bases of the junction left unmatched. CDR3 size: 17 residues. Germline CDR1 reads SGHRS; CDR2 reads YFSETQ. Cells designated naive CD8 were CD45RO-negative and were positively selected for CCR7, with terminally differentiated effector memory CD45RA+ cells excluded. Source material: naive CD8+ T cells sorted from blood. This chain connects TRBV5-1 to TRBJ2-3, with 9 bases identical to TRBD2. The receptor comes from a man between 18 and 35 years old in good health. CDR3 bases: TGCGCCAGCAGCTTGTCGCTAGCGGGACTTCTCACAGATACGCAGTATTTT. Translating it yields CASSLSLAGLLTDTQYF.